The TCR beta chain under discussion was sequenced for a study of CD8 T cells in cerebrospinal fluid in Alzheimer's disease. Study details: CSF T cell clonal expansion was assessed by plate-based nested PCR and droplet-based sequencing.

Germline values: CDR1 MNHNS, CDR2 SASEGT. The CDR3 is made up of 12 amino acids. 10X single-cell V(D)J and 5' gene-expression libraries profiled CSF cells. TCRdb re-analyzed the 10x single-cell sequencing reads; it lists each CDR3 protein once, without DNA. The sample totals 1,300 to 1,500 distinct CDR3 sequences; its top ten clones hold roughly 9.7%. By frequency, this clonotype registers medium-sized. The clonotype originates from a human donor with mild cognitive impairment. The sequencing input was cerebrospinal fluid. The J gene is TRBJ2-7, the V gene TRBV6-1. The CDR3 reads CASSGVGYEQYF.